These T cell receptor beta chains were read from a single sample in a study of technical replicates of blood from a handful of donors. Libraries were prepared by immunoSEQ multiplex PCR; TCRdb keeps only in-frame clonotypes and omits some of them. The sample yields 60,000 to 85,000 clones, roughly 94% seen once. The specimen sequenced was T cells isolated from PBMCs. The receptors stem from a human donor in good health. CDR3s include the opening cysteine and the closing phenylalanine or tryptophan. D genes are given only for firm matches. A clone size is listed for some rows: how often the clone was seen (once, few, many), or a class if it is expanded.

clone size	D gene	J gene	V gene	CDR3 protein	CDR3 DNA
once	.	TRBJ1-2	TRBV9	CASSLTTNYGYTF	TGTGCCAGCAGCCTTACTACTAACTATGGCTACACCTTC
.	TRBD2	TRBJ2-7	TRBV5-1	CASSLAPGLEVEQYF	TGCGCCAGCAGCTTGGCCCCGGGACTAGAGGTCGAGCAGTACTTC
.	.	TRBJ1-2	TRBV2	CASSVNHLPNYGYTF	TGTGCCAGCAGTGTTAACCACCTACCTAACTATGGCTACACCTTC
.	TRBD2	TRBJ2-1	TRBV9	CASSSSGIGVNEQFF	TGTGCCAGCAGCTCGAGCGGGATAGGAGTAAATGAGCAGTTCTTC
.	.	TRBJ1-5	TRBV19	CASSSGASNQPQHF	TGTGCCAGTTCTTCAGGGGCTAGCAATCAGCCCCAGCATTTT
.	.	TRBJ2-7	TRBV7-3	CASSLGTNYEQYF	TGTGCCAGCAGCTTAGGGACAAACTACGAGCAGTACTTC
.	TRBD1	TRBJ2-2	TRBV9	CASSAEVPRGRSGELFF	TGTGCCAGCAGCGCCGAAGTCCCCAGGGGGCGATCCGGGGAGCTGTTTTTT
.	.	TRBJ2-5	TRBV27	CASSLRASVLQETQYF	TGTGCCAGCAGTTTAAGGGCTAGCGTACTCCAAGAGACCCAGTACTTC
.	.	TRBJ2-1	TRBV9	CASSIDFGDEQFF	TGTGCCAGCAGCATTGATTTCGGGGATGAGCAGTTCTTC
.	TRBD2	TRBJ2-5	TRBV6-5	CASSYGQLAGETQYF	TGTGCCAGCAGTTACGGACAACTAGCGGGAGAGACCCAGTACTTC
.	.	TRBJ2-7	TRBV7-2	CASSMTGNEQYF	TGTGCCAGCAGCATGACCGGGAACGAGCAGTACTTC
once	.	TRBJ2-1	TRBV5-6	CASSFRLYPYNEQFF	TGTGCCAGCAGCTTCCGACTATATCCCTACAATGAGCAGTTCTTC
.	TRBD2	TRBJ2-7	TRBV6-5	CASSRAGSSYEQYF	TGTGCCAGCAGCCGAGCGGGGAGCTCCTACGAGCAGTACTTC
.	TRBD2	TRBJ2-5	TRBV27	CASSFGGAGGETQYF	TGTGCCAGCAGTTTCGGAGGCGCGGGAGGAGAGACCCAGTACTTC
.	.	TRBJ2-1	TRBV7-9	CASSLGGLVSYNEQFF	TGTGCCAGCAGCTTGGGGGGGCTAGTCTCCTACAATGAGCAGTTCTTC
.	.	TRBJ2-2	TRBV19	CATRLPPTGELFF	TGTGCCACTAGACTCCCCCCAACCGGGGAGCTGTTTTTT
.	TRBD1	TRBJ2-7	TRBV6-1	CASSGGLQGPGEQYF	TGTGCCAGCAGTGGAGGTCTACAGGGGCCAGGCGAGCAGTACTTC
.	TRBD2	TRBJ2-5	TRBV10-1	CASSGLAGGSETQYF	TGCGCCAGCAGTGGACTAGCGGGAGGGTCAGAGACCCAGTACTTC
once	.	TRBJ1-3	TRBV7-9	CASSSQITGNTIYF	TGTGCCAGCAGCTCACAGATCACCGGAAACACCATATATTTT
.	.	TRBJ1-4	TRBV4-2	CASSQGASQLFF	TGTGCCAGCAGCCAAGGGGCCAGTCAACTGTTTTTT
.	.	TRBJ2-7	TRBV19	CASSIVASSYEQYF	TGTGCCAGTAGTATAGTAGCGTCCTCCTACGAGCAGTACTTC
.	TRBD2	TRBJ2-7	TRBV27	CASSAGTSGRAGEQYF	TGTGCCAGCAGTGCCGGGACTAGCGGGAGGGCCGGCGAGCAGTACTTC
.	TRBD1	TRBJ2-7	TRBV7-9	CASTPTGTASYEQYF	TGTGCCAGCACCCCAACCGGGACAGCTTCCTACGAGCAGTACTTC
.	.	TRBJ2-3	TRBV7-2	CASSAEFTDTQYF	TGTGCCAGCAGCGCCGAGTTCACAGATACGCAGTATTTT
.	.	TRBJ2-1	TRBV7-2	CASSLGLNNEQFF	TGTGCCAGCAGCTTGGGACTTAACAATGAGCAGTTCTTC
.	TRBD2	TRBJ2-1	TRBV27	CASSFERGGANEQFF	TGTGCCAGCAGTTTCGAGCGGGGTGGAGCCAATGAGCAGTTCTTC
.	.	TRBJ2-3	TRBV30	CAWREGATDTQYF	TGTGCCTGGAGAGAAGGGGCCACAGATACGCAGTATTTT
.	.	TRBJ2-2	TRBV7-9	CASSLGQGRTGELFF	TGTGCCAGCAGCTTAGGGCAGGGAAGGACCGGGGAGCTGTTTTTT
.	.	TRBJ1-3	TRBV11-3	CASSSRTDLGNTIYF	TGTGCCAGCAGCTCACGAACAGACCTAGGAAACACCATATATTTT
.	.	TRBJ2-1	TRBV28	CASSLGGSVPHNEQFF	TGTGCCAGCAGTTTAGGAGGCAGTGTTCCCCACAATGAGCAGTTCTTC
once	.	TRBJ1-2	TRBV9	CASSTGMGYTF	TGTGCCAGCAGTACAGGGATGGGCTACACCTTC
once	.	TRBJ1-1	TRBV7-2	CASSESRGPEAFF	TGTGCCAGCAGCGAGAGCAGGGGACCTGAAGCTTTCTTT
.	.	TRBJ2-2	TRBV7-2	CASSSVYTGELFF	TGTGCCAGCAGCTCGGTTTACACCGGGGAGCTGTTTTTT
once	.	TRBJ2-5	TRBV10-3	CAISESNGRLWIQETQYF	TGTGCCATCAGTGAGTCGAACGGGAGACTTTGGATCCAAGAGACCCAGTACTTC
.	.	TRBJ1-1	TRBV7-2	CASSWGVGNTEAFF	TGTGCCAGCAGCTGGGGAGTTGGGAACACTGAAGCTTTCTTT
.	TRBD1	TRBJ1-5	TRBV27	CASSTGGSNQPQHF	TGTGCCAGCAGTACAGGGGGCTCCAATCAGCCCCAGCATTTT
.	.	TRBJ1-4	TRBV7-9	CASSSNRLPINEKLFF	TGTGCCAGCAGCTCGAACCGACTACCCATTAATGAAAAACTGTTTTTT
.	TRBD1	TRBJ2-5	TRBV25-1	CASSSRQGAGETQYF	TGTGCCAGCAGTAGTCGACAGGGGGCAGGGGAGACCCAGTACTTC
.	TRBD2	TRBJ2-7	TRBV5-1	CASSQGPAASGSYEQYF	TGCGCCAGCTCTCAAGGGCCGGCGGCTAGCGGGAGTTACGAGCAGTACTTC
.	TRBD1	TRBJ2-7	TRBV7-2	CASSKVQGAYEQYF	TGTGCCAGCAGCAAGGTCCAGGGGGCCTACGAGCAGTACTTC
.	TRBD1	TRBJ1-4	TRBV2	CASSGLDRGGNEKLFF	TGTGCCAGCAGTGGACTAGACAGGGGAGGGAATGAAAAACTGTTTTTT
once	.	TRBJ1-1	TRBV10-3	CAISGGSTGQFPEAFF	TGTGCCATCAGTGGGGGTAGTACAGGGCAATTCCCTGAAGCTTTCTTT
.	.	TRBJ2-7	TRBV2	CASSELAYEQYF	TGTGCCAGCAGTGAACTAGCCTACGAGCAGTACTTC
.	.	TRBJ2-5	TRBV1	CTSSQGREGRRETQYF	TGCACCAGCAGCCAAGGTCGGGAGGGCAGGCGAGAGACCCAGTACTTC
.	.	TRBJ2-1	TRBV27	CASSLYSYNEQFF	TGTGCCAGCAGTTTATATTCTTACAATGAGCAGTTCTTC
.	.	TRBJ2-7	TRBV27	CASSSTSADFEQYF	TGTGCCAGCAGTTCCACCTCCGCTGACTTCGAGCAGTACTTC
.	TRBD2	TRBJ2-3	TRBV2	CASSELPSGLTDTQYF	TGTGCCAGCAGTGAACTCCCTAGCGGCTTAACAGATACGCAGTATTTT